This TCR beta chain was sequenced during a study of CD8 T cells in ankylosing spondylitis. Study-level results: Peripheral blood held disease-linked clones only at relatively low frequency, and these were CD8+.

The V segment lost 6 bases and the J segment 2 bases; nucleotides outside the gene matches: 6. This CDR3 has 15 residues. This clonotype appeared a few times. Its matching antigen is unknown. TCRdb reprocessed the 5' RACE reads via MiXCR and lists one record per CDR3 protein. The table records about 350,000 distinct CDR3 sequences, 20% to 25% of them present only once. This chain uses TRBV12-3 or TRBV12-4 with TRBJ2-1; 8 bases line up with TRBD2. Sequencing used blood, either unsorted or a sorted T cell fraction (not recorded which). The origin of this receptor is a male donor with ankylosing spondylitis or in good health (not recorded which). CDR3 DNA sequence: TGTGCCAGCAGCCCACTAGCGGTGACCTACAATGAGCAGTTCTTC. It translates to CASSPLAVTYNEQFF.